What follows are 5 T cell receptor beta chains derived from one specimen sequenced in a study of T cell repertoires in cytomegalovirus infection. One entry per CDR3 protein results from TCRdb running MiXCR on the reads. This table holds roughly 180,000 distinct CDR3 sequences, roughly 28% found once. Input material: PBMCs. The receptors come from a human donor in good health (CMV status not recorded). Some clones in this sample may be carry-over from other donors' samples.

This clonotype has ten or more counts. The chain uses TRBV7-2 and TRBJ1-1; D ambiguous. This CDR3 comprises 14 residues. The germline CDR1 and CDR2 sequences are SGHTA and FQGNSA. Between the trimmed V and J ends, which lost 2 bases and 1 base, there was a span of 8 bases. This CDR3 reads CASSLLHGNTEAFF. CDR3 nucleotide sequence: TGTGCCAGCAGCTTACTACATGGGAACACTGAAGCTTTCTTT. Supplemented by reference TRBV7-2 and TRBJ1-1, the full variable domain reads GAGVSQSPSNKVTEKGKDVELRCDPISGHTALYWYRQSLGQGLEFLIYFQGNSAPDKSGLPSDRFSAERTGGSVSTLTIQRTQQEDSAVYLCASSLLHGNTEAFFGQGTRLTVV.

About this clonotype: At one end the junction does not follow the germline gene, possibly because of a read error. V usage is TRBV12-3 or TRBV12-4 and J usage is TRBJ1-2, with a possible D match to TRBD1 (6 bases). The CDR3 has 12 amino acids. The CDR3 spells CASSLLPGQLSF. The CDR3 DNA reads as TGTGCCAGCAGTCTCCTACCGGGACAACTGAGCTTC.

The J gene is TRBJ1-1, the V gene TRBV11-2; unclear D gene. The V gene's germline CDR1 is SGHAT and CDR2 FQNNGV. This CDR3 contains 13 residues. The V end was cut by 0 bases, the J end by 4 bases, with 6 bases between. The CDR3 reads CASSLEEATEAFF. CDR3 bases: TGTGCCAGCAGCTTAGAAGAAGCCACTGAAGCTTTCTTT.

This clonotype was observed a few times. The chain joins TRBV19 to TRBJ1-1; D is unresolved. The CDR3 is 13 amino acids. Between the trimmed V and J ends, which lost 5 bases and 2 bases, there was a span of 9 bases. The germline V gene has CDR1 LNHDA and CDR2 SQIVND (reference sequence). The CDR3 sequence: CASSPTFNTEAFF. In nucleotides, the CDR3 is TGTGCCAGTAGTCCCACCTTTAACACTGAAGCTTTCTTT.

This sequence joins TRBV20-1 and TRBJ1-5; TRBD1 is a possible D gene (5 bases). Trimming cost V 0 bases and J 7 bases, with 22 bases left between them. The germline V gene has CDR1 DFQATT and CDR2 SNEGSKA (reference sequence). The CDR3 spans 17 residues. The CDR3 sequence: CSARELGGAGRGQPQHF. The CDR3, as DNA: TGCAGTGCTAGAGAGTTAGGCGGGGCAGGGAGGGGACAGCCCCAGCATTTT.